Shown below are 18 T cell receptor beta chains from a single sample sequenced in a study of ipilimumab plus nivolumab after autologous stem cell transplantation. Using immunoSEQ multiplex PCR, the repertoire was profiled, and TCRdb retains in-frame clones only, with some absent. Among 43,000 or so clones, roughly 88% were seen once, and the ten largest hold around 0.9%. This specimen consisted of PBMCs, obtained in a trial of ipilimumab plus nivolumab as post-transplant consolidation. These receptors all stem from a male donor with multiple myeloma.

V usage is TRBV30 and J usage is TRBJ2-1; 10 bases line up with TRBD2. CDR1 and CDR2 (germline): GTSNPN, SVGIG (reference sequence). V shed 8 bases and J 10 bases; nucleotides not matched to a gene: 11. The CDR3 runs 13 residues. The CDR3 sequence: CAGRAGGPGEQFF. For the CDR3, the DNA is TGTGCCGGTAGAGCGGGAGGGCCGGGAGAGCAGTTCTTC.

The rearrangement joins TRBV28 to TRBJ1-2, with unresolved D. Germline V gene data show CDR1 as MDHEN and CDR2 as SYDVKM. CDR3 length: 13 residues. The V and J ends lost 5 bases and 2 bases respectively, with 9 bases between them. The CDR3 loop reads CASSGGWNYGYTF. The CDR3 DNA is TGTGCCAGCAGTGGTGGATGGAACTATGGCTACACCTTC.

The chain combines TRBV7-2 with TRBJ2-5; D remains ambiguous. Trimming removed 6 bases from V and 2 bases from J, with 10 bases in between. The CDR3 runs 13 residues. From germline, CDR1 is SGHTA and CDR2 FQGNSA. DNA of the CDR3: TGTGCCAGCAGACCTCAAATTCAAGAGACCCAGTACTTC. It translates to CASRPQIQETQYF.

The rearrangement uses TRBV5-6 and TRBJ1-6; tentatively, D is TRBD1 (6 bases). This CDR3 spans 12 amino acids. Germline V gives CDR1 SGHDT, CDR2 YYEEEE. Between the trimmed V and J ends, which lost 6 bases and 9 bases, there was a span of 10 bases. CDR3 sequence (DNA): TGTGCCAGCACAGGGGTTAGTTCACCCCTCCACTTT. Translated, it gives CASTGVSSPLHF.

The V call is TRBV7-2, the J call TRBJ2-3; TRBD2 matches at 7 bases. This CDR3 comprises 15 residues. Per germline, CDR1 SGHTA and CDR2 FQGNSA. V shed 5 bases and J 3 bases; nucleotides not matched to a gene: 8. The CDR3 protein is CASSGGSGETDTQYF. The CDR3 DNA reads as TGTGCCAGCAGCGGGGGGAGCGGGGAAACAGATACGCAGTATTTT.

This chain connects TRBV5-6 to TRBJ1-1, with unresolved D. This CDR3 has 14 amino acids. V lost 2 bases and J lost 0, with 8 bases in between. Germline CDR1 reads SGHDT; CDR2 reads YYEEEE. For the CDR3, the DNA is TGTGCCAGCAGCTTTCGAGGGATGAACACTGAAGCTTTCTTT. Translating it yields CASSFRGMNTEAFF.

The chain joins TRBV5-1 to TRBJ1-5, with 7 bases matching TRBD1. Germline V gene data show CDR1 as SGHRS and CDR2 as YFSETQ. V lost 4 bases, J lost 9 bases, and 10 bases stayed unmatched. The CDR3 length is 14 residues. The CDR3: CASSAGTGDRPQHF. CDR3 DNA sequence: TGCGCCAGCAGCGCCGGTACAGGGGATAGGCCCCAGCATTTT.

This rearrangement joins TRBV19 to TRBJ2-6; unclear D gene. CDR1 and CDR2 (germline): LNHDA, SQIVND (reference sequence). CDR3 length equals 15 residues. The V end was cut by 3 bases, the J end by 0 bases, with 6 bases between. The CDR3 is CASSIDFSGANVLTF. DNA for the CDR3: TGTGCCAGTAGTATCGATTTCTCTGGGGCCAACGTCCTGACTTTC.

This chain joins TRBV5-1 and TRBJ2-2; TRBD1 is a possible D gene (5 bases). V lost 7 bases and J 7 bases, leaving 11 bases between the germline ends. In germline, CDR1 is SGHRS, CDR2 YFSETQ. CDR3 size: 12 residues. Here the CDR3 DNA reads TGCGCCAGCGGGCTTGACAGCGGGGAGCTGTTTTTT. Its protein product is CASGLDSGELFF.

V and J are TRBV5-5 and TRBJ1-2; weak D call: TRBD1 (5 bases). Germline-derived CDR1 and CDR2 are SGHKS and YYEKEE (reference sequence). The CDR3 sequence is 16 residues long. Trimming stripped 3 bases from V and 5 bases from J, with 20 bases between. For the CDR3, the DNA is TGTGCCAGCAGCTATAGGCAGGGCCCTGCAGGATATGGCTACACCTTC. Protein sequence: CASSYRQGPAGYGYTF.

This rearrangement joins TRBV7-9 to TRBJ2-7; D call uncertain. V dropped 5 bases and J dropped 4 bases, with 9 bases sitting between them. This CDR3 has 12 amino acids. The germline gives CDR1 SEHNR, CDR2 FQNEAQ (reference sequence). DNA for the CDR3: TGTGCCAGCAGCGGCACGTTTTACGAGCAGTACTTC. It specifies CASSGTFYEQYF.

The sample holds a few counts of this clone. The chain carries TRBV2 and TRBJ1-5, with D unclear. This CDR3 is built from 12 residues. Between the trimmed V and J ends, which lost 7 bases and 3 bases, there was a span of 7 bases. Germline CDR1 reads SNHLY; CDR2 reads FYNNEI. The CDR3 region is CASTGDNQPQHF. The CDR3 bases are TGTGCCAGCACCGGGGACAATCAGCCCCAGCATTTT.

About this clone itself: The sample has other DNA sequences that encode this CDR3 too. V usage is TRBV18 and J usage is TRBJ2-3; D remains unclear. Germline V gives CDR1 KGHSH, CDR2 LQKENI. V was clipped by 3 bases and J by 2 bases, with 0 bases between them. The CDR3 spans 11 residues. CDR3 nucleotide sequence: TGTGCCAGCTCACCCACAGATACGCAGTATTTT. Encoded protein: CASSPTDTQYF.

This chain links TRBV4-3 with TRBJ1-6, with a tentative D call TRBD1 (5 bases). The V gene lost 1 base and the J gene lost 10 bases, with 14 bases spanning the gap. This CDR3 is 15 amino acids long. Looked up from germline, CDR1 is LGHNA and CDR2 is YSLEER. The CDR3: CASSQVREVYSPLHF. CDR3 nucleotides: TGCGCCAGCAGCCAAGTCAGGGAAGTATACTCACCCCTCCACTTT.

This clone was observed a handful of times. This rearrangement joins TRBV2 to TRBJ1-2; maybe TRBD1 (5 bases). CDR1 SNHLY and CDR2 FYNNEI come from the germline V gene. The CDR3 totals 15 residues. V was pared by 4 bases and J by 4 bases, with 16 bases between. CDR3 amino acids: CASSVPGSSPYGYTF. The CDR3 nucleotides are TGTGCCAGCAGTGTACCAGGGTCCTCTCCCTATGGCTACACCTTC.

The chain links TRBV21-1 to TRBJ1-4; TRBD1, the table's D call, lacks a check against the DNA. TRBV21-1 is a recognized pseudogene. This CDR3 is built from 15 residues. In DNA, the CDR3 is TGTGCCAGCAGCACCTGGGACAGGGCGGGTGAAAAACTGTTTTTT. Its protein product is CASSTWDRAGEKLFF.

The rearrangement uses TRBV5-1 and TRBJ1-1; D not resolved. Per the germline V gene, CDR1 is SGHRS and CDR2 is YFSETQ. V shed 2 bases and J shed 0 bases, with 5 bases lying between them. The CDR3 spans 13 residues. The CDR3 spells CASSFEVNTEAFF. The CDR3 coding sequence is TGCGCCAGCAGCTTTGAGGTGAACACTGAAGCTTTCTTT.

The chain has TRBV5-5 and TRBJ2-7; TRBD1 might be the D (6 bases). Germline V gene lookup returns CDR1 SGHKS and CDR2 YYEKEE (reference sequence). CDR3 size: 14 residues. Trimming left V 0 bases short and J 5 bases short, with 12 bases between. The CDR3, as DNA: TGTGCCAGCAGCTTGGTGCAGGGGAAGGACGAGCAGTACTTC. As protein: CASSLVQGKDEQYF.